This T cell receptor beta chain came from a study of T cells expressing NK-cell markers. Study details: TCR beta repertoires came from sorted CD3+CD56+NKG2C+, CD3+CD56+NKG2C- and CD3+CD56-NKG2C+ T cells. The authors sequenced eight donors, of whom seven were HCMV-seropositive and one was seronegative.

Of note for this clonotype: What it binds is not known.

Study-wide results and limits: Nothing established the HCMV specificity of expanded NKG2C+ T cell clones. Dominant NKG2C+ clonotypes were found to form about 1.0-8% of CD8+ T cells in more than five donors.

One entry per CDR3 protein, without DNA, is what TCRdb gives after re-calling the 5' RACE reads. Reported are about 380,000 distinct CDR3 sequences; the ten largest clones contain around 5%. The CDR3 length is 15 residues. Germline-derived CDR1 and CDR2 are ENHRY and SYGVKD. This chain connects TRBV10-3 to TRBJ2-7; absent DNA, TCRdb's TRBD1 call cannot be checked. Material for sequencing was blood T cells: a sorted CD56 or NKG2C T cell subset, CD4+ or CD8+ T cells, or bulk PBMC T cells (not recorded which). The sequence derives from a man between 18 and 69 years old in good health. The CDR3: CAISAGTEPSPEQYF.